This T cell receptor beta chain was sequenced during a study of CD8 T cells in ankylosing spondylitis. Whole-study results and caveats: Disease-linked clones proved CD8+ and comparatively uncommon in peripheral blood. Reportedly, significant enrichment of disease-linked clones occurred in matched ankylosing spondylitis synovial fluid. Earlier studies detected some motif variants in reactive arthritis synovial fluid and blood. Ankylosing spondylitis blood seemed to carry a telltale TCR beta motif made of under ten highly homologous variants.

The CDR3 spans 14 residues. V was clipped by 0 bases and J by 8 bases, with 13 bases between them. Per the germline V gene, CDR1 is MRHNA and CDR2 is SNTAGT. Generation of TCR beta libraries employed quantitative 5'-RACE incorporating molecular barcodes. TCRdb passed the 5' RACE reads through MiXCR, listing each CDR3 protein once. The sample has fewer than 500,000 distinct CDR3 sequences, roughly a quarter seen once; the top ten hold about 0.92%. This clonotype occurred a few times. Its specificity is not known. V usage is TRBV6-4 and J usage is TRBJ1-1, with D tentatively TRBD1 (5 bases). Sequenced sample: blood, either unsorted or a sorted T cell fraction (not recorded which). This clonotype was obtained from a male donor with ankylosing spondylitis. In nucleotides, the CDR3 is TGTGCCAGCAGTGACTCGGGGAACAGGTCGGAAGCTTTCTTT. Translated, it gives CASSDSGNRSEAFF.